This is a list of T cell receptor beta chains from one sample in a study of cytomegalovirus exposure and HLA in healthy donors. Assay: immunoSEQ multiplex PCR; the TCRdb copy retains only in-frame clones and omits some. Counted here are around 94,000 clones, roughly 80% occurring once; the ten biggest clones make up about 4.6%. Input material: PBMCs. The origin of the receptors is a woman aged 35 to 49 in good health and CMV-seropositive. Each CDR3 is given without its conserved first and last residue. Each record gives: V gene, CDR3 length, CDR3 protein.

>TRBV11-3|14
ASSLGGNGFYNEQF
>TRBV2|12
ASNGQGSSYEQY
>TRBV4-2|12
ASGRIGEGYGYT
>TRBV28|13
ASSLGGLSSYEQY
>TRBV28|14
ASSPLTPSSYNEQF
>TRBV30|9
AWQTGDEQY
>TRBV7-8|14
ASSLMGGGSTYEQY
>TRBV5-1|11
ASSLQGTQPQH
>TRBV25-1|11
ASSLPGEETQY
>TRBV5-8|12
ASSELAGGNEQY
>TRBV30|13
AWSTGQATNEKLF
>TRBV7-3|11
ASSLIRGREAF
>TRBV5-8|13
ASSFGQGVVYEQY
>TRBV7-9|10
ASSHEQVGAF
>TRBV29-1|10
SVRDSGTEAF
>TRBV28|13
ASSPGQGNPGELF
>TRBV19|10
ASSGGEDTQY
>TRBV4-1|15
ASSQLIFEDLRSGYT
>TRBV9|13
ASSVEGAGNQPQH
>TRBV6-1|13
ASSEEDSSYNEQF
>TRBV14|11
ASSQDARGGYT
>TRBV7-8|12
ASTSKREPYEQY
>TRBV5-1|14
ASSLAFGGSGGEQF
>TRBV29-1|11
SVERGGADTQY
>TRBV2|14
ASSESPPPVPYEQY
>TRBV2|12
ASSDRWTNNEQF
>TRBV9|17
ASSVANSLAGLTYNEQF
>TRBV5-6|11
ASSLAAGNEQF
>TRBV4-3|14
ASSQELRGDRGEQY
>TRBV6-5|14
ASSYPRQGALNEQF
>TRBV28|10
ASSLPTTEAF
>TRBV7-2|15
ASSRPRTGIYYNEQF
>TRBV7-2|12
ASSLSRDSDTQY
>TRBV15|11
ATSGEGHRAQY
>TRBV29-1|13
SVEGGGKVTGELF
>TRBV19|11
ASSRREVTEAF
>TRBV18|11
ASSPYSSYEQY
>TRBV7-8|13
ASSPGAGVFNEQF
>TRBV5-1|11
ASSLGGTTGQF
>TRBV11-3|14
ASSPRSGASSYEQY
>TRBV5-5|10
ASSLDFYEQY
>TRBV4-2|11
ASSLRLNTEAF
>TRBV5-5|12
ASSLRLVIYEQY